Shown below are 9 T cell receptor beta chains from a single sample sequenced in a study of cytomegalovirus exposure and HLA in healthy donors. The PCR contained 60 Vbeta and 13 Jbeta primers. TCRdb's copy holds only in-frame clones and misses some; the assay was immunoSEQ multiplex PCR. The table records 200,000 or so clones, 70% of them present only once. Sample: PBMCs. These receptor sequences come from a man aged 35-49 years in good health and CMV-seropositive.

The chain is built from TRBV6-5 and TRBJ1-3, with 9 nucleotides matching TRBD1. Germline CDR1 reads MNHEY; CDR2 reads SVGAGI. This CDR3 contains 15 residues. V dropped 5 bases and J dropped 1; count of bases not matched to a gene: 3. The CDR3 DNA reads TGTGCCAGCAGTACGACAGGGGGGTCTGGAAACACCATATATTTT. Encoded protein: CASSTTGGSGNTIYF.

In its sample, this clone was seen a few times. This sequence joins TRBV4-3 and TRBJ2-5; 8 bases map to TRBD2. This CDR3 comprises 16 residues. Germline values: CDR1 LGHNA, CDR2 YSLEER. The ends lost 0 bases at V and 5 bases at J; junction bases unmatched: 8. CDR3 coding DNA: TGCGCCAGCAGCCAAGATCGGGAGGGCGGGCTGGAGACCCAGTACTTC. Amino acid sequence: CASSQDREGGLETQYF.

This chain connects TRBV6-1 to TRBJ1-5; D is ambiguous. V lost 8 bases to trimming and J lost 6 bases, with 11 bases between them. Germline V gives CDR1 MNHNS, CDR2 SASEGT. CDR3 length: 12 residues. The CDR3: CASGRWAQPQHF. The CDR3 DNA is TGTGCCAGCGGAAGATGGGCTCAGCCCCAGCATTTT.

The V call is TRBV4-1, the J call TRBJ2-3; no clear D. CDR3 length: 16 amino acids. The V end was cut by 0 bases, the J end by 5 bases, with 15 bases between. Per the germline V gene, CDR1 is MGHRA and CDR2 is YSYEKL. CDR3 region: CASSQEAASSGDTQYF. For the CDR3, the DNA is TGCGCCAGCAGCCAAGAAGCAGCTTCATCGGGAGATACGCAGTATTTT.

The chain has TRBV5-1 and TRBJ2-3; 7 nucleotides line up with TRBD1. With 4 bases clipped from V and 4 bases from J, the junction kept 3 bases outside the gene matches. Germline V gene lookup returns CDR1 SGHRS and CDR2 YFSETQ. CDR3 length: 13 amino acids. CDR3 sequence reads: CASSPQGADTQYF. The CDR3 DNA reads TGCGCCAGCAGCCCCCAGGGGGCAGATACGCAGTATTTT. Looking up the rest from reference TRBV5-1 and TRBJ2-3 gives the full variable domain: KAGVTQTPRYLIKTRGQQVTLSCSPISGHRSVSWYQQTPGQGLQFLFEYFSETQRNKGNFPGRFSGRQFSNSRSEMNVSTLELGDSALYLCASSPQGADTQYFGPGTRLTVL.

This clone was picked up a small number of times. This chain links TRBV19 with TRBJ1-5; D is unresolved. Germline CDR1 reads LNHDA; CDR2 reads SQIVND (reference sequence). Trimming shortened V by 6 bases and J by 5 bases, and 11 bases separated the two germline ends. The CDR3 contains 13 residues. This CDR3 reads CASSNQADQPQHF. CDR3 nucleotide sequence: TGTGCCAGTAGCAACCAGGCTGATCAGCCCCAGCATTTT.

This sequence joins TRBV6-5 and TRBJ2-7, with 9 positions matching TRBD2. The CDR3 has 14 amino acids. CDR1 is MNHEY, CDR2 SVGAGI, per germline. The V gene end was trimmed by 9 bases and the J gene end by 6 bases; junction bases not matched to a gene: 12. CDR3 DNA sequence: TGTGCCAGTTGCAGTATCCGCGGGGGGGGCGAGCAGTACTTC. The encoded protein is CASCSIRGGGEQYF.

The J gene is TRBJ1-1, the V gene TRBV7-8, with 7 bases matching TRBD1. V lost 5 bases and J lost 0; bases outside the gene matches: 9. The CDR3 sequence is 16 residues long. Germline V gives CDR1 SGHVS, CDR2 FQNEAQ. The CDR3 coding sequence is TGTGCCAGCAGCCCTAACAGGGGACAGATGAACACTGAAGCTTTCTTT. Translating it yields CASSPNRGQMNTEAFF.

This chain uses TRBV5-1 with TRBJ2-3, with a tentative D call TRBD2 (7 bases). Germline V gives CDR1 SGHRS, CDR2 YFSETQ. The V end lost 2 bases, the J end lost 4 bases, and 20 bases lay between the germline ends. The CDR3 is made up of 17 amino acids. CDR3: CASSFVRDGGPSDTQYF. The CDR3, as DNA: TGCGCCAGCAGCTTTGTGCGTGACGGGGGGCCATCAGATACGCAGTATTTT.